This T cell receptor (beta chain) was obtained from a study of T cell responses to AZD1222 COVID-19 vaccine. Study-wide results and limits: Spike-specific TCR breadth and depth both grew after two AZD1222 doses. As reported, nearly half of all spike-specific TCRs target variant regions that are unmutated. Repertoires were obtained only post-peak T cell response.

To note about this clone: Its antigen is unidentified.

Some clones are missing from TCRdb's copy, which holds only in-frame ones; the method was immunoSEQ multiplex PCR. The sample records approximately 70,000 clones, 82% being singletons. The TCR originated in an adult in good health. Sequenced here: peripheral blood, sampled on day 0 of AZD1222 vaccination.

CDR3 nucleotide sequence: TGTGCCAGCAGCTACACAGGAAACACCATATATTTT. This encodes CASSYTGNTIYF. The chain carries TRBV3-1 (or the pseudogene TRBV3-2) and TRBJ1-3, with D uncertain. CDR1 and CDR2 (germline): LGHDT, YNNKEL (reference sequence). The CDR3 contains 12 residues. V was clipped by 5 bases and J by 4 bases, with 6 bases between them.